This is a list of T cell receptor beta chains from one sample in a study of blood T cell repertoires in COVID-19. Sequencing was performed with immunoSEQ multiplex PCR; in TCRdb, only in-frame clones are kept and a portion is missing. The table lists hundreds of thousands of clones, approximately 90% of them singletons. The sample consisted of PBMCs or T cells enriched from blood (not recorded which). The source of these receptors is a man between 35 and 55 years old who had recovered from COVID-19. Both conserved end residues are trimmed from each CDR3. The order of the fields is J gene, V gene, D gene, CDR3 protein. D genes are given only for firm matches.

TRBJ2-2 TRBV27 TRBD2 ASSLMGGGEELF
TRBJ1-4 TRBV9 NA ASSATGSKNEKLF
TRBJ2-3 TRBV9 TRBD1 ASSVVRGGDTDTQY
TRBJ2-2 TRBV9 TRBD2 ASSVRLAANTGELF
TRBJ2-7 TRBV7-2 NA ASSLDSGTQYEQY
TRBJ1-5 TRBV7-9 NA ASSLGVAQPQH
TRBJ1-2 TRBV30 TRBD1 AWDDRAPHGYT
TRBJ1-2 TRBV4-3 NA ASSQESREAYGYT
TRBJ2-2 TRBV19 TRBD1 ASRTGGNTGELF
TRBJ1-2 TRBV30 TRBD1 AWGQGTANYGYT
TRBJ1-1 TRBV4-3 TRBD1 ASRVETGGGNTEAF
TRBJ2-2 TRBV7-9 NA ASSLDAGYTGELF
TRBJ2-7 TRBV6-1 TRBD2 ASSDRSGRFSYEQY
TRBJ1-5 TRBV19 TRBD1 ASSPGTGDQPQH
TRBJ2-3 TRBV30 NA AWSVFGGIEQY
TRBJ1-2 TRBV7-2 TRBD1 ASSLGQMLGYT
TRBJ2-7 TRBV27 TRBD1 ASLRDREYYEQY
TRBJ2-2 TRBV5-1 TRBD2 ASSFTSGSGTGELF
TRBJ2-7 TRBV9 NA ASSEAGTTYEQY
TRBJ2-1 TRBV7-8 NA ASSLLVISENEQF
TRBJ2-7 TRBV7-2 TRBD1 ASSLSGQGDNEQY
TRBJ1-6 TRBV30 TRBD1 AWSATTGVSPLH
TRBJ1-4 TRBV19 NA ASNFAASANEKLF
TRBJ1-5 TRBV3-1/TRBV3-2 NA ASSQMADNQPQH
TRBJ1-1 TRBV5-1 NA ASSLERGNTEAF
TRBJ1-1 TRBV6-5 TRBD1 ASTPTGGPFEAF
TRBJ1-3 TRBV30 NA AWRSGNTIY
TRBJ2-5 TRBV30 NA AWSFSRALAERTQY
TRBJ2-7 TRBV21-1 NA ASSKRQGAPYEQY
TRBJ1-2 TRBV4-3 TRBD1 ASSQAIQGPGYGYT
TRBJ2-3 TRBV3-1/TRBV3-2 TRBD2 ASSQGFSSGMNTQY
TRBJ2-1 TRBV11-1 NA ASSRSGTLDEQF
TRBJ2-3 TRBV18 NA ASSPGEASDTQY
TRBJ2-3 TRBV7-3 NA ASSLERATDTQY
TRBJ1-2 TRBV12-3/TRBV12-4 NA ASSSSYGYT
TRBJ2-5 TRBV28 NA ASSLFSRRNQETQY
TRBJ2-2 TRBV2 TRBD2 ASSERAGGVTGELF
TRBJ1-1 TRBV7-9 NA ASSRTDTEAF
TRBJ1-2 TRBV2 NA ASSAEAGSFSNYGYT
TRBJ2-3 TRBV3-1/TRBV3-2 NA ASSQFGLGGTGTDTQY
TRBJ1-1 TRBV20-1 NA SATQDTEAF
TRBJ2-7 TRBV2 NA AIIVREGGNEQY
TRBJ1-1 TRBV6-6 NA ASSQPGRTEAF
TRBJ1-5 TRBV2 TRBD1 ASRAKQGIGNQPQH
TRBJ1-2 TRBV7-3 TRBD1 ASSLTGTDDGYT
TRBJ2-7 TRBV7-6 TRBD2 ASSLAPRELQTEQY
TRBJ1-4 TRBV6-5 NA ASRATVGLNEKLF
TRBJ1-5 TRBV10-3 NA AISESDNSVNQPQH
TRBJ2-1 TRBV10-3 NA AISETQQGSEQF
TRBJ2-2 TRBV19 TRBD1 ASSLGQGAYGELF
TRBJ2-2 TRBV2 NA ASKQALTSGELF